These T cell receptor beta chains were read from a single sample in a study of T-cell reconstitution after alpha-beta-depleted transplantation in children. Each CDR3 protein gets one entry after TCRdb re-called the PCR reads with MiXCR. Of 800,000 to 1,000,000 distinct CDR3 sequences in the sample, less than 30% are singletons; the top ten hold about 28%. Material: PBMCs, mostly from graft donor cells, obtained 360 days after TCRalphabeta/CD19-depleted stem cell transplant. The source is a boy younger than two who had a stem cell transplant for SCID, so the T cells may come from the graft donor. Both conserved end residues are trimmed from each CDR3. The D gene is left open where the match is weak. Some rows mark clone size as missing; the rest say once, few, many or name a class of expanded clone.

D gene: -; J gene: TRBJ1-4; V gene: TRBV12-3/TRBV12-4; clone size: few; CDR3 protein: ASSRLGEKLF
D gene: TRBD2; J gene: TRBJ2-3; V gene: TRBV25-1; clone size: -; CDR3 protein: ASSEIVLAGPTDTQY
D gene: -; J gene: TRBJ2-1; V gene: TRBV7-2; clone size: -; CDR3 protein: ASSLGGAVGYNEQF
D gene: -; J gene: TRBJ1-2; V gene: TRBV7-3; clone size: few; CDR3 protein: ASSLTGGRGYT
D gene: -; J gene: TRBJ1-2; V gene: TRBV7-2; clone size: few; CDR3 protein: ASHGQRTNYGYT
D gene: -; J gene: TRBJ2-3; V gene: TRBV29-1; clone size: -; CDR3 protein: SVEGRKQARY
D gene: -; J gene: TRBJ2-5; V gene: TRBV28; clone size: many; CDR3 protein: ASSFLANQETQY
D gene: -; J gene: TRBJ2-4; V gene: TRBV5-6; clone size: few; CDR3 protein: ASSWVKEFDKNIQY
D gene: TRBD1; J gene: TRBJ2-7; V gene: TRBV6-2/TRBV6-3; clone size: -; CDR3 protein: ASSPGQGAIYEQY
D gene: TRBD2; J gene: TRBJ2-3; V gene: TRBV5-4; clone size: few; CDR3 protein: ASSLGLAESTDTQY
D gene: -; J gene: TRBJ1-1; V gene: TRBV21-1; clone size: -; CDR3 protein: ASNYFGTDNTEAF
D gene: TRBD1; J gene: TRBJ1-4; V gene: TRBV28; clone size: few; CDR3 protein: ASTMDRVNEKLF
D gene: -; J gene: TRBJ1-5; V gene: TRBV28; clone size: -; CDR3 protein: ASSLSESNQPQH
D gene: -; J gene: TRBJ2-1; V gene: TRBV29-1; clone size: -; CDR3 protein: SVEGWGANEQF
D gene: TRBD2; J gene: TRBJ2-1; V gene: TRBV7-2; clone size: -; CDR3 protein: ASSRSGGPNEQF
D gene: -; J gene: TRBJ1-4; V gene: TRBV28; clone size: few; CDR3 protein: ASSTTGRTNEKLF